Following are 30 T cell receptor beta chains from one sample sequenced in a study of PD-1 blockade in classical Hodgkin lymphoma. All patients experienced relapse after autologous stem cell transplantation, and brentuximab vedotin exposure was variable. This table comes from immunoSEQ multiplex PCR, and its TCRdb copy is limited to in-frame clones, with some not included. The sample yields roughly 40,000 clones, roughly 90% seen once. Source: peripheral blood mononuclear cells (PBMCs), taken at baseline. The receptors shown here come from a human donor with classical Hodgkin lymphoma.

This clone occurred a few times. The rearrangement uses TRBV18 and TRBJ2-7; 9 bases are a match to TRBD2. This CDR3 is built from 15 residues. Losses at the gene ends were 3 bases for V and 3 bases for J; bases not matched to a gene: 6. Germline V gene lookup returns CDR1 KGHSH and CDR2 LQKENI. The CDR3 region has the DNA TGTGCCAGCTCACCTGAAGCGGGAGGAGGCTACGAGCAGTACTTC. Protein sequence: CASSPEAGGGYEQYF.

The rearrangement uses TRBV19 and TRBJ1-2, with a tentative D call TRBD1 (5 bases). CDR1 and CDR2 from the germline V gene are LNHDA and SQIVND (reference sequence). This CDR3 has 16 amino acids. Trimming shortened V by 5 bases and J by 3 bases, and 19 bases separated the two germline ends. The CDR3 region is CASSSSFVGVDYGYTF. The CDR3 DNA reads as TGTGCCAGTAGTTCATCCTTCGTGGGGGTCGACTATGGCTACACCTTC.

As DNA, the CDR3 is TGTGCCAGCAGGTTCGGACTAGCGGGAGAGGGCGGGGAGCTGTTTTTT. Encoded protein: CASRFGLAGEGGELFF. V is TRBV28 and J is TRBJ2-2; 13 positions agree with TRBD2. V dropped 6 bases and J dropped 7; count of bases not matched to a gene: 8. In germline, CDR1 is MDHEN, CDR2 SYDVKM. This CDR3 has 16 residues. Based on the CDR3 plus reference TRBV28 and TRBJ2-2, the full variable domain is DVKVTQSSRYLVKRTGEKVFLECVQDMDHENMFWYRQDPGLGLRLIYFSYDVKMKEKGDIPEGYSVSREKKERFSLILESASTNQTSMYLCASRFGLAGEGGELFFGEGSRLTVL.

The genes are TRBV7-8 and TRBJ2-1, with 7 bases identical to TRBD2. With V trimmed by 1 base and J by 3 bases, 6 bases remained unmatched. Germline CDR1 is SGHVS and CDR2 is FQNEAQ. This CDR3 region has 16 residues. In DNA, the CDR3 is TGTGCCAGCAGCTTAGTACCTGGGGGGGACTACAATGAGCAGTTCTTC. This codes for CASSLVPGGDYNEQFF.

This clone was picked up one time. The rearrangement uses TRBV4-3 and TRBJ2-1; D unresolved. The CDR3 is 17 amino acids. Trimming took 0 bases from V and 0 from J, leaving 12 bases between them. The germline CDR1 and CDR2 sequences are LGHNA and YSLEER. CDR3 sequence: CASSQDPDRSSYNEQFF. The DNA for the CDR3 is TGCGCCAGCAGCCAAGATCCGGACCGGAGCTCCTACAATGAGCAGTTCTTC.

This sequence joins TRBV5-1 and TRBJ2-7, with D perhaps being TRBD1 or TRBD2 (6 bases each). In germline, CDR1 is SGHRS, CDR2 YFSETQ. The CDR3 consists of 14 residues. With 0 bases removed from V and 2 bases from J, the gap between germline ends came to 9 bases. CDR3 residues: CASSLVGGTYEQYF. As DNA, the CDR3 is TGCGCCAGCAGCTTGGTAGGGGGGACCTACGAGCAGTACTTC.

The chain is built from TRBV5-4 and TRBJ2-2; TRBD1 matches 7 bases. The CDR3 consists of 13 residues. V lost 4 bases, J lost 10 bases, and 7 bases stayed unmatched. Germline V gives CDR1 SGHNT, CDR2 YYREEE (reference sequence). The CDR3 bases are TGTGCCAGCAGCCCGGGACAGCCGAAGGAGCTGTTTTTT. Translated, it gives CASSPGQPKELFF.

The CDR3 DNA sequence: TGTGCCAGCAGTTTAGGGGGAACGGCTAATGAAAAACTGTTTTTT. This encodes CASSLGGTANEKLFF. This sequence joins TRBV27 and TRBJ1-4; possible D gene TRBD1, 5 bases. V was shortened by 2 bases and J by 3 bases, with 10 bases between the two germline ends. Germline loops: CDR1 MNHEY, CDR2 SMNVEV (reference sequence). The CDR3 is 15 residues long.

The CDR3 spells CASSPGTYTDTQYF. Written as DNA, the CDR3 is TGTGCCAGCAGTCCCGGGACCTACACAGATACGCAGTATTTT. V and J are TRBV6-1 and TRBJ2-3; D assignment may be TRBD1 or TRBD2 (5 bases each). Germline values: CDR1 MNHNS, CDR2 SASEGT. V was shortened by 5 bases and J by 2 bases, with 11 bases between the two germline ends. The CDR3 runs 14 residues.

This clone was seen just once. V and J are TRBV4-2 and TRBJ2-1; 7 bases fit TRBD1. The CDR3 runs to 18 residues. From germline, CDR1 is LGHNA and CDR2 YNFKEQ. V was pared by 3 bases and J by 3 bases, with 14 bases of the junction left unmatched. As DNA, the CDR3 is TGTGCCAGCAGCCAGGGGATAACCGGGACAGAGAACTACAATGAGCAGTTCTTC. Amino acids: CASSQGITGTENYNEQFF.

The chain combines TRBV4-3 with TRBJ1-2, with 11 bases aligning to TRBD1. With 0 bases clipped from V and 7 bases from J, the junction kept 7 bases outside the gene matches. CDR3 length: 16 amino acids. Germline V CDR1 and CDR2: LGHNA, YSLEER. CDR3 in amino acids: CASSQDPRTGGFGYTF. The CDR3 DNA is TGCGCCAGCAGCCAAGATCCCAGGACAGGGGGCTTTGGCTACACCTTC.

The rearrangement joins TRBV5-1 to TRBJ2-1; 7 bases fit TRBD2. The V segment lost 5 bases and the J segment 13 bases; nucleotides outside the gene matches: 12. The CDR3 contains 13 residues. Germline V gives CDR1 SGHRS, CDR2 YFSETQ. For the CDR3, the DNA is TGCGCCAGCAGGAATTCAACGGGGGGTTCTCAGTTCTTC. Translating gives CASRNSTGGSQFF.

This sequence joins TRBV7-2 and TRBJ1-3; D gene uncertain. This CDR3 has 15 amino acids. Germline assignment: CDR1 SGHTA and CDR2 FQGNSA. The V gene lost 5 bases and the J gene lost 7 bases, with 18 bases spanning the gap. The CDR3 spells CASSLTDTRRNTIYF. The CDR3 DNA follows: TGTGCCAGCAGCCTAACAGATACCAGGAGGAACACCATATATTTT.

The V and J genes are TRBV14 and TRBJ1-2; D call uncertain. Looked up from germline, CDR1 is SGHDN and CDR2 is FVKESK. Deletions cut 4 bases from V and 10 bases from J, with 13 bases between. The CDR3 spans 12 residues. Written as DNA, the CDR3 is TGTGCCAGCAGCCTTTCGTCGGGGAACTACACCTTC. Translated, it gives CASSLSSGNYTF.

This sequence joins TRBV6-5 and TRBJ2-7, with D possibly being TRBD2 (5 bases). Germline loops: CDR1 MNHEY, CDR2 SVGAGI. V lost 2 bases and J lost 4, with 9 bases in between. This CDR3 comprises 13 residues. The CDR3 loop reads CASSYDGGYEQYF. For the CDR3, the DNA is TGTGCCAGCAGTTACGACGGCGGGTACGAGCAGTACTTC.

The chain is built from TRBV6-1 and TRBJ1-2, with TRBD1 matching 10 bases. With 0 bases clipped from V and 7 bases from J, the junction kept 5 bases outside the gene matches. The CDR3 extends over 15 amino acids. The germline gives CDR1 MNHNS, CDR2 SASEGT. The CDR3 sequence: CASSEAATGGGGYTF. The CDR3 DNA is TGTGCCAGCAGTGAAGCTGCGACAGGGGGCGGTGGCTACACCTTC.

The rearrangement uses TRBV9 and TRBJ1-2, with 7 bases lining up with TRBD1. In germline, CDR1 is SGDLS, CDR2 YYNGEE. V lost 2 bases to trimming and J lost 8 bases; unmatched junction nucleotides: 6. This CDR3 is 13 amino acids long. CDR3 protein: CASSVTGQKGYTF. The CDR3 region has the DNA TGTGCCAGCAGCGTGACAGGGCAAAAAGGCTACACCTTC.

The CDR3 protein is CASSSHPGLGAKNIQYF. The CDR3 DNA reads as TGCGCCAGCAGCTCCCACCCGGGACTGGGCGCCAAAAACATTCAGTACTTC. The rearrangement uses TRBV5-1 and TRBJ2-4; D is possibly TRBD2 (6 bases). Trimming took off 3 bases at V and 1 base at J, with 17 bases between the two ends. Per germline, CDR1 SGHRS and CDR2 YFSETQ. CDR3 length equals 17 residues.

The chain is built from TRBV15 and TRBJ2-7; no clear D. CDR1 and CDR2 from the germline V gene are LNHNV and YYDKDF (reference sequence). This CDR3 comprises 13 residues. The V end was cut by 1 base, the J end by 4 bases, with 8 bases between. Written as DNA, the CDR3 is TGTGCCACCAGCAGAGTCACTACTTACGAGCAGTACTTC. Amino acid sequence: CATSRVTTYEQYF.

For the CDR3, the DNA is TGCGCCAGCAGCGAAAATTCACCCCTCCACTTT. Amino acids: CASSENSPLHF. The chain carries TRBV5-1 and TRBJ1-6; D gene unclear. CDR3 length equals 11 residues. Germline lookup yields CDR1 SGHRS and CDR2 YFSETQ. V dropped 4 bases and J dropped 7 bases, with 3 bases sitting between them.

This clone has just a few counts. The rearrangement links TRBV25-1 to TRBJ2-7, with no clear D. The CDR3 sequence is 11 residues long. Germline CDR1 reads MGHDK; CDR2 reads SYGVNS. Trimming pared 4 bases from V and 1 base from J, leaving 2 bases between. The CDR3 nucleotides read TGTGCCAGCAGTGGGTCCTACGAGCAGTACTTC. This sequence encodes CASSGSYEQYF.

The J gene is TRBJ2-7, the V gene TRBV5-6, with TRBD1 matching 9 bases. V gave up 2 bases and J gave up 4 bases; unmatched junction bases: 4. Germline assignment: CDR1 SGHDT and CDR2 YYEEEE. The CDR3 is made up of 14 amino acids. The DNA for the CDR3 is TGTGCCAGCAGCTTCCGACAGGGGGGTTACGAGCAGTACTTC. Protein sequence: CASSFRQGGYEQYF.

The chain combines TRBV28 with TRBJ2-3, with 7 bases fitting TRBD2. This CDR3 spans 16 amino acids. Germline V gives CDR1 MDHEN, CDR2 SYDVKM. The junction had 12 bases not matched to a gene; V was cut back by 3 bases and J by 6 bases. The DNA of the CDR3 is TGTGCCAGCAGTTTGAATCGAGGGAGGGCCTATGATACGCAGTATTTT. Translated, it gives CASSLNRGRAYDTQYF.

The CDR3 spells CASSPSGANVLTF. As DNA, the CDR3 is TGTGCCAGCAGCCCGTCTGGGGCCAACGTCCTGACTTTC. The gene calls are TRBV9 and TRBJ2-6; no clear D. CDR1 SGDLS and CDR2 YYNGEE come from the germline V gene. With 4 bases removed from V and 1 base from J, the gap between germline ends came to 3 bases. The CDR3 spans 13 residues.

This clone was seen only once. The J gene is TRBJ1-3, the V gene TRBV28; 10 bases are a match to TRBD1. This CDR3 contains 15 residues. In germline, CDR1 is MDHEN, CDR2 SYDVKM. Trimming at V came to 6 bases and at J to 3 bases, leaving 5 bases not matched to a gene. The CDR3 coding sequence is TGTGCCAGCAGCAGGACAGGGGGACATGGAAACACCATATATTTT. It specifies CASSRTGGHGNTIYF.

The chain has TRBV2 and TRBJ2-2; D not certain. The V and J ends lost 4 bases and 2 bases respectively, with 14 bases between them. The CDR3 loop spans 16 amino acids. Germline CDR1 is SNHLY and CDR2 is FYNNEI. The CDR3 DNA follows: TGTGCCAGCAGTGGGCCAGCCCTCGGCAACACCGGGGAGCTGTTTTTT. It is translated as CASSGPALGNTGELFF.

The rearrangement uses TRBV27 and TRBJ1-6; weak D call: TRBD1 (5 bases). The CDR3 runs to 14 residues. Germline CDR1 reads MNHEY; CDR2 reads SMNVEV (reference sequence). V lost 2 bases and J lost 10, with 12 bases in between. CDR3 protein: CASSLVRVNSPLHF. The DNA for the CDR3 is TGTGCCAGCAGTTTAGTCAGGGTGAACTCACCCCTCCACTTT.

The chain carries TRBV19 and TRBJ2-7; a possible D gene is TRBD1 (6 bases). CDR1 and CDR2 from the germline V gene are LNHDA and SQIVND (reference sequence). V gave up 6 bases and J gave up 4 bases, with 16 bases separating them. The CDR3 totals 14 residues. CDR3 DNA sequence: TGTGCCAGTAGGAGGGGGTTCCAGGATTACGAGCAGTACTTC. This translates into CASRRGFQDYEQYF. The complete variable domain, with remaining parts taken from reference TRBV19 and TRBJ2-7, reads DGGITQSPKYLFRKEGQNVTLSCEQNLNHDAMYWYRQDPGQGLRLIYYSQIVNDFQKGDIAEGYSVSREKKESFPLTVTSAQKNPTAFYLCASRRGFQDYEQYFGPGTRLTVT.

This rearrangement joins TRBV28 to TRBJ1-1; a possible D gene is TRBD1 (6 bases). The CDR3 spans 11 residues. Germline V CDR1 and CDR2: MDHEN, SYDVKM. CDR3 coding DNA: TGTGTACAGGGCGGGGACACTGAAGCTTTCTTT. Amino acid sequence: CVQGGDTEAFF. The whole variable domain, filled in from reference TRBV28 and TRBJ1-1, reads DVKVTQSSRYLVKRTGEKVFLECVQDMDHENMFWYRQDPGLGLRLIYFSYDVKMKEKGDIPEGYSVSREKKERFSLILESASTNQTSMYLCVQGGDTEAFFGQGTRLTVV.

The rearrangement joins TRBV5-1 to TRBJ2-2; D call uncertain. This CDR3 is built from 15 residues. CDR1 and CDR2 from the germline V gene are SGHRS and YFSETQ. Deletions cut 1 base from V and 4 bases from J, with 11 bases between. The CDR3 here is CASSLLLSLTGELFF. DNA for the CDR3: TGCGCCAGCAGCTTGCTTCTCAGCCTCACCGGGGAGCTGTTTTTT.